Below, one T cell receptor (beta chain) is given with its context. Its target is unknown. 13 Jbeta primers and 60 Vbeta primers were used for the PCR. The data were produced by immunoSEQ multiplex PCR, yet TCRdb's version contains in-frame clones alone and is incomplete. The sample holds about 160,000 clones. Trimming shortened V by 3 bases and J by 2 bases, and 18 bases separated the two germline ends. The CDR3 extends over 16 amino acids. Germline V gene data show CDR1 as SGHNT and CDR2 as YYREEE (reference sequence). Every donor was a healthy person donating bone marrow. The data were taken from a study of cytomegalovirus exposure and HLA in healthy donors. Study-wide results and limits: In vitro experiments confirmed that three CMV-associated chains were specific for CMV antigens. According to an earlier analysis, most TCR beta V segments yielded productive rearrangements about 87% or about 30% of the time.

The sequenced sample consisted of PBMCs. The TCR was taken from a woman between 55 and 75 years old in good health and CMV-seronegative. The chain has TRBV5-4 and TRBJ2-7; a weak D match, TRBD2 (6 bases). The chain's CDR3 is CASSWGAGFSTYEQYF. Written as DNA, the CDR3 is TGTGCCAGCAGCTGGGGTGCGGGGTTCTCTACCTACGAGCAGTACTTC.